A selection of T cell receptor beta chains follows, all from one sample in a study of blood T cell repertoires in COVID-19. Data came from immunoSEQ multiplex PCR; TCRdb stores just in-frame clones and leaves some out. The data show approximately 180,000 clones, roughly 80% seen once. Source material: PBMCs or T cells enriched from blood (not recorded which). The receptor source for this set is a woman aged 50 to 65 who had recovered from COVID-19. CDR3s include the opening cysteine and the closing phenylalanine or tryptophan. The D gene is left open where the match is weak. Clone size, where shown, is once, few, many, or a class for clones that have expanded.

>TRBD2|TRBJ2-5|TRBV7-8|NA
CASSLRAGAQETQYF
TGTGCCAGCAGCTTAAGAGCGGGGGCTCAAGAGACCCAGTACTTC
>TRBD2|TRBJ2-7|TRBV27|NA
CASSPGGLEQYF
TGTGCCAGCTCCCCGGGGGGGTTGGAGCAGTACTTC
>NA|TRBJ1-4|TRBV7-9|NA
CASSRRGTFNEKLFF
TGTGCCAGCAGCCGGAGAGGTACCTTTAATGAAAAACTGTTTTTT
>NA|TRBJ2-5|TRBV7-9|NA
CASRSTSSPRETQYF
TGTGCCAGCAGGTCAACTAGTAGCCCCAGAGAGACCCAGTACTTC
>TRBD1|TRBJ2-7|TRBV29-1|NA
CSVETDRAYEQYF
TGCAGCGTCGAGACGGACAGGGCCTACGAGCAGTACTTC
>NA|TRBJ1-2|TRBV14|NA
CASSYTRRDGYTF
TGTGCCAGCAGCTACACCCGCAGGGATGGCTACACCTTC
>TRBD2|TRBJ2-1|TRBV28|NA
CASSAGRTSSYNEQFF
TGTGCCAGCAGTGCGGGACGGACTAGCTCCTACAATGAGCAGTTCTTC
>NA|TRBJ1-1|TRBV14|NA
CASSQVPGQEAFF
TGTGCCAGCAGCCAAGTACCGGGACAAGAAGCTTTCTTT
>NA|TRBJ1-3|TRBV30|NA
CGGVGGSGNTIYF
TGTGGTGGGGTCGGGGGATCTGGAAACACCATATATTTT
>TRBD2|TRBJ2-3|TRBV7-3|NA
CASSPYLFSGSSTDTQYF
TGTGCCAGCAGCCCCTATTTGTTTAGCGGGAGTAGCACAGATACGCAGTATTTT
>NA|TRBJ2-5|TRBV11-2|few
CASSYIRSWVQETQYF
TGTGCCAGCAGTTACATTCGGAGCTGGGTGCAAGAGACCCAGTACTTC
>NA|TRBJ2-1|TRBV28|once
CASSLGGASSYNEQFF
TGTGCCAGCAGTTTGGGCGGGGCTAGCTCCTACAATGAGCAGTTCTTC
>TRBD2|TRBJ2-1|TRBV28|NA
CATLAGVSYNEQFF
TGTGCCACCTTAGCGGGGGTTTCCTACAATGAGCAGTTCTTC
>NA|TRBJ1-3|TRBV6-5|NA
CASSYSMAGGNTIYF
TGTGCCAGCAGTTACTCGATGGCGGGTGGAAACACCATATATTTT
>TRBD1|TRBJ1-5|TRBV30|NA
CAWSPDRERPQHF
TGTGCCTGGAGTCCGGACAGGGAGCGGCCCCAGCATTTT
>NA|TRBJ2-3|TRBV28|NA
CASSFNRERTQYF
TGTGCCAGCAGTTTTAACAGGGAACGCACGCAGTATTTT
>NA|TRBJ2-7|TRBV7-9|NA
CASSLTPYEQYF
TGTGCCAGCAGCTTAACTCCCTACGAGCAGTACTTC
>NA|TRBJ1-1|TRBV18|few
CASLQEIGTEAFF
TGTGCCAGCTTACAGGAGATTGGCACTGAAGCTTTCTTT
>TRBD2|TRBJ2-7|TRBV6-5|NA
CASRGNSGKQYF
TGTGCCAGCAGAGGAAACAGCGGGAAGCAGTACTTC
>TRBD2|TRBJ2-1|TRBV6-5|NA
CASSGTSGSDEQFF
TGTGCCAGCAGCGGGACTAGCGGGAGTGATGAGCAGTTCTTC
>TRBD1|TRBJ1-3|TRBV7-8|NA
CASSRTGTAGNTIYF
TGTGCCAGCAGCCGGACCGGGACAGCGGGAAACACCATATATTTT
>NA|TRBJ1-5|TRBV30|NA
CAWRAGGNQPQHF
TGTGCCTGGAGGGCAGGGGGCAATCAGCCCCAGCATTTT
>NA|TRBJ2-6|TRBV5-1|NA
CASSPTLYSGANVLTF
TGCGCCAGCAGCCCGACACTCTACTCTGGGGCCAACGTCCTGACTTTC
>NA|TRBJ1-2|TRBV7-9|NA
CASSLVGAPAGGYTF
TGTGCCAGCAGCTTAGTGGGAGCACCCGCTGGGGGCTACACCTTC
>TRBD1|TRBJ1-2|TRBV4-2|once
CASSPTGQGGGYTF
TGTGCCAGCAGCCCTACAGGACAGGGAGGAGGCTACACCTTC
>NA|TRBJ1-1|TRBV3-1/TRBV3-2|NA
CASSQVGAGTEAFF
TGTGCCAGCAGCCAAGTAGGGGCTGGCACTGAAGCTTTCTTT
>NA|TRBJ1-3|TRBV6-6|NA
CASSRGNSGNTIYF
TGTGCCAGCAGCCGGGGGAACTCTGGAAACACCATATATTTT
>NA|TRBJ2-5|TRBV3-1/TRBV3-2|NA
CASSSLQETQYF
TGTGCCAGCAGCTCCCTACAAGAGACCCAGTACTTC
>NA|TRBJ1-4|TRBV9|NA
CASSPRGATGEKLFF
TGTGCCAGCAGCCCGCGTGGAGCCACTGGGGAAAAACTGTTTTTT
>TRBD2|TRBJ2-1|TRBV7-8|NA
CASSGYEGLAGNNEQFF
TGTGCCAGCAGCGGATACGAGGGACTAGCGGGAAACAATGAGCAGTTCTTC
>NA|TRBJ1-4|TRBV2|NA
CASSLASTNEKLFF
TGTGCCAGCAGCCTTGCGTCAACTAATGAAAAACTGTTTTTT
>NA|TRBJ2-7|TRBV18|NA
CASSRGQTYEQYF
TGTGCCAGCTCACGAGGGCAGACCTACGAGCAGTACTTC
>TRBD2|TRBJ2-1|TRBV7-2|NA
CASKGLAVYNEQFF
TGTGCCAGCAAAGGACTAGCGGTGTACAATGAGCAGTTCTTC
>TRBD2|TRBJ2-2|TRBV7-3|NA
CASRRTSAYTGELFF
TGTGCCAGCAGGCGGACTAGCGCTTACACCGGGGAGCTGTTTTTT
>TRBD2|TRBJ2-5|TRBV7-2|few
CASSAIGGRVRETQYF
TGTGCCAGCAGCGCCATTGGCGGGAGGGTTAGAGAGACCCAGTACTTC
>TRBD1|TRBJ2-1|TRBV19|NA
CASSIDWTGGNEQFF
TGTGCCAGTAGTATAGATTGGACAGGGGGCAATGAGCAGTTCTTC
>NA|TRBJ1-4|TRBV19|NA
CASSSRYNEKLFF
TGTGCCAGTAGTTCACGGTATAATGAAAAACTGTTTTTT
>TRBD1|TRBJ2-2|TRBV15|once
CATGATGDATGELFF
TGTGCCACCGGGGCTACAGGGGATGCCACCGGGGAGCTGTTTTTT
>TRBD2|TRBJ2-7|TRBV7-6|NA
CASSLGPSGSSYEQYF
TGTGCCAGCAGCTTGGGCCCTAGCGGCAGTTCCTACGAGCAGTACTTC
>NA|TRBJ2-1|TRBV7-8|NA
CASSQQRQSYNEQFF
TGTGCCAGCAGCCAACAGCGACAGTCCTACAATGAGCAGTTCTTC
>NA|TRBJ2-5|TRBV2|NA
CASSDGPQETQYF
TGTGCCAGCAGTGATGGGCCACAAGAGACCCAGTACTTC